This TCR beta chain appears in the sequencing data of a study of blood T cells in healthy people across ages (dated by TCRdb to the mid-2010s). About the full investigation: In model experiments, roughly one uniquely barcoded TCR beta cDNA molecule per two T cells was captured by template switching. Using deep sequencing normalized with unique cDNA molecular identifiers, the study measured how TCR beta repertoire diversity changes with age. Donors were grouped into four age groups: young (average approximately 15 years), middle-aged (39), aged (about 59) and long-lived (just over 80). Using the same blood draw, the study looked at two additional independent replicas of 1 million unique cDNA reads for two donors, one aged 18 to 29 and the other aged 80 or older. Broad study findings and their caveats: As age increased, observed TCR beta diversity per million T cells dropped in a roughly linear way, and a significant reduction was already evident by age 40. Donor CMV infection status was unknown, potentially confounding age-related changes in expanded clonotypes. There was a strong correlation between observed TCR beta diversity and the percentage of naive T cells measured by flow cytometry. Estimates of total diversity based on one million sequenced T cells were regarded as lower bounds and as underestimates. Since profiling was done on bulk unsorted PBMCs, naive and antigen-experienced compartments could not be conclusively compared. The long-lived group showed more naive CD4+ T cells, fewer expanded clones and increased TCR diversity than the aged group, suggesting age selection.

CDR1 and CDR2, looked up from the germline V gene (reference sequence), are DFQATT and SNEGSKA. CDR3 length: 12 amino acids, cysteine to phenylalanine. The entry retains the CDR3 DNA only, 36 bases that are in frame from base 1. Note on this clonotype: It has no known antigen specificity. Mismatch with germline at one junction end may stem from a read error.

Libraries were made using 5' RACE. Sequencing took place on an Illumina HiSeq 2500. A second roughly 6 to 12 cycle PCR used a sample-barcoded 5' primer and a J-beta primer mix. Each TCR beta cDNA molecule received a unique molecular identifier from a template-switch 5' adaptor carrying 12 random nucleotides. Each sample yielded at least 2.5 million CDR3-containing paired-end reads. First-strand cDNA was synthesized from all RNA with the Mint cDNA synthesis kit, primed by a TRBC-specific oligonucleotide. All cDNA was treated with uracil-DNA glycosylase and then went through a first 18-cycle PCR with the universal primers M1SS and BC2_uni_R. The paper's processing steps were these. For normalization, 1 million high-quality reads were randomly selected from each sample, with every read carrying a distinct molecular identifier. Instead of being binned into consensus sequences, reads that shared molecular identifiers were thrown out. CDR3 identification, clonotype clustering and error correction used MiTCR with a Q25 quality threshold and the strictest error-elimination algorithm. A nonparametric unseen species model with Euler transformation was used to estimate a lower bound on total TCR beta diversity. The raw public data were reprocessed by TCRdb itself: fastp quality trimming at Q25, MiXCR clonotype calling, in-frame beta chains only. Every entry covers one CDR3 protein and lists the most common genes and DNA from its rows. The V and J calls come from TCRdb's annotation, not from the publication. Here the sample has some 890,000 distinct CDR3 sequences; approximately 32% occur a single time. Roughly 10% of the sample is held by the ten biggest clonotypes.

The roughly 38 donors, aged about 6 to 100 years, were systemically healthy Caucasian individuals from Russia. Around 10 milliliters of peripheral blood were drawn from each donor into EDTA-treated Vacutainer tubes. Ficoll-Paque density-gradient centrifugation was used to isolate PBMCs, with at least 6.5 million per sample. Trizol reagent was used to extract total RNA from PBMCs, with at least 5 micrograms per sample. For every donor, an aliquot of PBMCs went through flow cytometry to measure the percentages of naive CD45RAhigh/CD27high T cells. These records were also assigned to another study, of T cells of mothers and their children. The second paper further reports: The donors were nine systemically healthy Caucasian individuals, made up of three mothers and their six children. cDNA synthesis consumed the entire amount of extracted RNA, loaded at approximately 1.4 ug RNA in each 15 ul reaction. In the second PCR, sample barcodes and 2-4 random nucleotides were introduced via the M1S primer. Over 9 million TCR beta CDR3 reads came from each mother, compared with several million reads from each child. Thymic selection shapes the output of TCR recombination in a similar way in related and unrelated pairs, and inherited differences have a minor effect. Related mother-child pairs always showed normalized repertoire overlap that was slightly higher than in unrelated mother-child pairs, though the difference was never significant. No persistent microchimeric T cell clones were detected, at a sensitivity of approximately 110 clones per million clonotypes. The study used deep NGS to compare TCR beta repertoires of mothers and children, seeking features distinguishing related mother-child pairs from unrelated individuals. Mothers averaged about 37 +/- 4 years of age and children averaged about 12 +/- 4 years. After adapter ligation with NEBNext reagents, the libraries were sequenced on Illumina HiSeq 2000 with 100+100 nt paired-end reads. To prevent cross-contamination, the mother and child libraries were prepared a month apart and were sequenced in separate runs. For each donor, somewhere between roughly 500,000 and 2,100,000 distinct TCR beta clonotypes were identified. Naive TCR beta clonotypes were estimated from low-frequency clonotypes matched to each donor's FACS-determined naive share, without sorting.

The TCR was taken from a woman aged 40 to 50 in good health. The chain couples TRBV20-1 to TRBJ2-1; 8 of the junction bases match TRBD2. The sample consisted of blood. The DNA sequence reads TGCAGTACTAGAGCGGGGGCGAATGAGCAGTTCTTC. Its coded protein is CSTRAGANEQFF.